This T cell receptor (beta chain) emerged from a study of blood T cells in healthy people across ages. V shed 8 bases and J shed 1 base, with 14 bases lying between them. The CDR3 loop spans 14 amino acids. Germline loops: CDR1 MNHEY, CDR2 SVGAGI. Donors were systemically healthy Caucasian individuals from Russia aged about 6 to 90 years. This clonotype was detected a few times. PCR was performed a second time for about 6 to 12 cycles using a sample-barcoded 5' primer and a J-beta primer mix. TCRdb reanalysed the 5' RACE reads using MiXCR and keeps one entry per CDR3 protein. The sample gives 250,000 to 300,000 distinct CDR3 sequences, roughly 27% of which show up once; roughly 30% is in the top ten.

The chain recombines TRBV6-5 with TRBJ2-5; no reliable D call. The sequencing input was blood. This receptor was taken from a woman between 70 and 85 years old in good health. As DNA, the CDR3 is TGTGCCAGCGGGAAACCCGAAACCCAAGAGACCCAGTACTTC. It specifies CASGKPETQETQYF.